The T cell receptor (beta chain) described here comes from a study of response to subunit inactivated influenza vaccine. Study-wide points: Authors suggested seasonal influenza vaccinations each recruit few new T cells.

CDR1 and CDR2 from the germline V gene are LGHDT and YNNKEL (reference sequence). CDR3 length: 16 amino acids. The V gene end was trimmed by 4 bases and the J gene end by 5 bases; junction bases not matched to a gene: 10. This clonotype was seen only a few times. No antigen is known for it. Each CDR3 protein is one row after TCRdb ran MiXCR on the RT-PCR reads. Of hundreds of thousands of distinct CDR3 sequences in the sample, about 15% were seen once. The chain has TRBV3-1 and TRBJ1-2, with 10 bases matching TRBD1. Sample: PBMCs from blood, taken roughly 2 weeks before vaccination. The TCR was taken from a man in his forties or fifties who received an inactivated influenza vaccine. CDR3 in amino acids: CASSLFSGQGVYGYTF. CDR3 nucleotides: TGTGCCAGCAGCCTATTCTCCGGACAGGGGGTTTATGGCTACACCTTC.